These 26 T cell receptor beta chains share one sample of origin, sequenced in a study of T cell changes during pregnancy in multiple sclerosis. Sequenced by immunoSEQ multiplex PCR; TCRdb stores in-frame clones only, minus some. This repertoire shows 68,000 or so clones, around 92% found once; its top ten account for around 1.3%. Sequencing used peripheral blood, obtained in the second trimester of pregnancy. These receptors all come from a female donor in good health, enrolled as a control in a pregnancy study.

This clone occurred a few times. V usage is TRBV5-1 and J usage is TRBJ2-1; 7 nucleotides align to TRBD1. This CDR3 is built from 15 residues. Looked up from germline, CDR1 is SGHRS and CDR2 is YFSETQ. The V and J ends lost 5 bases and 5 bases, in that order; junction bases with no gene match: 10. The CDR3 loop is CASRAGTDNNNEQFF. In DNA form, the CDR3 reads TGCGCCAGCAGGGCCGGGACAGACAATAACAATGAGCAGTTCTTC.

The chain is built from TRBV28 and TRBJ1-2; 9 bases are shared with TRBD1. V trimming: 6 bases; J trimming: 7 bases; junction bases outside the gene matches: 12. The germline V gene encodes CDR1 MDHEN and CDR2 SYDVKM. The CDR3 spans 15 residues. In DNA, the CDR3 is TGTGCCAGCAGGGATGAGGGACAGGGATTAAGTGGCTACACCTTC. The encoded protein is CASRDEGQGLSGYTF.

V and J are TRBV5-6 and TRBJ1-2; TRBD1 matches 8 bases. V was clipped by 7 bases and J by 8 bases; unmatched bases: 16. The germline CDR1 and CDR2 sequences are SGHDT and YYEEEE. The CDR3 totals 15 residues. The DNA of the CDR3 is TGTGCCAGCGGATGGACCGGACAGGGATTACGGGGCTACACCTTC. Amino acids: CASGWTGQGLRGYTF.

This clone was seen only once. The V and J genes are TRBV28 and TRBJ2-5; D perhaps matches TRBD2 (6 bases). V was trimmed by 4 bases and J by 11 bases, leaving 23 bases between them. The CDR3 length is 15 residues. Germline CDR1 MDHEN, CDR2 SYDVKM. As DNA, the CDR3 is TGTGCCAGCAGTTCCAAAGGAGGGACCCCTCTTGGGCAGTACTTC. It yields the protein CASSSKGGTPLGQYF.

The chain uses TRBV13 and TRBJ1-5; D unclear. This CDR3 region has 16 residues. Deletions cut 3 bases from V and 1 base from J, with 13 bases between. Germline values: CDR1 PRHDT, CDR2 FYEKMQ (reference sequence). The CDR3 loop reads CASSFSRAGSNQPQHF. CDR3 in DNA: TGTGCCAGCAGCTTTAGTCGGGCGGGGAGCAATCAGCCCCAGCATTTT.

This chain uses TRBV18 with TRBJ1-1, with TRBD1 as a possible D gene (5 bases). Looked up from germline, CDR1 is KGHSH and CDR2 is LQKENI. The CDR3 is 13 amino acids. Trimming took 5 bases from V and 1 from J, leaving 8 bases between them. Here the CDR3 DNA reads TGTGCCAGCTCAACTGGACAGAACACTGAAGCTTTCTTT. Translated, it gives CASSTGQNTEAFF.

The chain has TRBV14 and TRBJ2-7; D remains unclear. The CDR3 runs 12 residues. Germline CDR1 and CDR2: SGHDN and FVKESK. V was cut by 7 bases and J by 0 bases, with 7 bases left in between. CDR3 loop: CASKDNSYEQYF. CDR3 sequence (DNA): TGTGCCAGCAAAGACAACTCCTACGAGCAGTACTTC. Variable domain in full (rest from reference TRBV14 and TRBJ2-7): EAGVTQFPSHSVIEKGQTVTLRCDPISGHDNLYWYRRVMGKEIKFLLHFVKESKQDESGMPNNRFLAERTGGTYSTLKVQPAELEDSGVYFCASKDNSYEQYFGPGTRLTVT.

This clone was seen just once. The gene calls are TRBV7-8 and TRBJ2-7, with 9 bases matching TRBD2. Germline CDR1 reads SGHVS; CDR2 reads FQNEAQ. J was trimmed by 4 bases and V by 3 bases; bases with no gene match: 4. The CDR3 has 14 amino acids. CDR3 residues: CASSFSGSGYEQYF. The CDR3 DNA reads TGTGCCAGCAGCTTTAGCGGGAGTGGGTACGAGCAGTACTTC.

The chain uses TRBV13 and TRBJ2-2; 12 positions agree with TRBD2. Germline CDR1 reads PRHDT; CDR2 reads FYEKMQ (reference sequence). Trimming took 1 base from V and 5 from J; bases not matched to a gene: 8. This CDR3 region has 18 residues. CDR3 in DNA: TGTGCCAGCAGCTTAGTTAAGACTAGCGGGAGCAGAACCGGGGAGCTGTTTTTT. This gives the protein CASSLVKTSGSRTGELFF.

The CDR3 DNA follows: TGCGCCAGCAGTGAGTCTCTGACTAGCGGTAGCACAGATACGCAGTATTTT. This encodes CASSESLTSGSTDTQYF. V gene TRBV10-2 combines with J gene TRBJ2-3, with 9 bases matching TRBD2. The V gene's germline CDR1 is WSHSY and CDR2 SAAADI. The CDR3 covers 17 residues. Losses at the gene ends were 0 bases for V and 0 bases for J; bases not matched to a gene: 4.

The genes are TRBV5-1 and TRBJ1-1; possibly TRBD1 for D (5 bases). Germline V gene data show CDR1 as SGHRS and CDR2 as YFSETQ. CDR3 length: 16 amino acids. V was shortened by 4 bases and J by 0 bases, with 16 bases between the two germline ends. The CDR3 region is CASSLQGAGMNTEAFF. The CDR3 DNA follows: TGCGCCAGCAGCCTGCAGGGTGCGGGAATGAACACTGAAGCTTTCTTT. Drawing the rest from reference TRBV5-1 and TRBJ1-1, the complete variable domain is KAGVTQTPRYLIKTRGQQVTLSCSPISGHRSVSWYQQTPGQGLQFLFEYFSETQRNKGNFPGRFSGRQFSNSRSEMNVSTLELGDSALYLCASSLQGAGMNTEAFFGQGTRLTVV.

The chain joins TRBV7-6 to TRBJ1-1; D is unresolved. CDR3 length equals 15 residues. Trimming took 1 base from V and 5 from J, leaving 14 bases between them. Looked up from germline, CDR1 is SGHVS and CDR2 is FNYEAQ. The CDR3 region is CASSLGSTGSTEAFF. CDR3 bases: TGTGCCAGCAGCTTAGGGTCAACGGGATCGACTGAAGCTTTCTTT.

The chain carries TRBV14 and TRBJ2-7, with 7 bases lining up with TRBD2. Germline V gene sequence: CDR1 SGHDN, CDR2 FVKESK. The trim removed 1 base at V and 0 bases at J, leaving 3 bases unmatched. This CDR3 is 15 amino acids long. Here the CDR3 DNA reads TGTGCCAGCAGCCAAGGTCTAGCGGTCTCCTACGAGCAGTACTTC. This encodes CASSQGLAVSYEQYF.

V is TRBV18 and J is TRBJ2-2; D is uncertain. Trimming stripped 3 bases from V and 3 bases from J, with 5 bases between. Per the germline V gene, CDR1 is KGHSH and CDR2 is LQKENI. This CDR3 is 13 amino acids long. The CDR3, as DNA: TGTGCCAGCTCACCGCAGGACACCGGGGAGCTGTTTTTT. Translation: CASSPQDTGELFF.

The chain joins TRBV13 to TRBJ2-1; 10 bases fit TRBD2. The CDR3 extends over 16 amino acids. V dropped 3 bases and J dropped 7; count of bases not matched to a gene: 9. CDR1 and CDR2 from the germline V gene are PRHDT and FYEKMQ (reference sequence). CDR3 region: CASSFFLGTSENEQFF. DNA for the CDR3: TGTGCCAGCAGCTTTTTTCTGGGGACTAGCGAGAATGAGCAGTTCTTC.

V gene TRBV18 combines with J gene TRBJ1-1; the D is unclear. Germline CDR1 reads KGHSH; CDR2 reads LQKENI. V shed 2 bases and J shed 3 bases, with 7 bases lying between them. This CDR3 has 13 residues. The CDR3 DNA is TGTGCCAGCTCACCAGGCCTCTACACTGAAGCTTTCTTT. Protein sequence: CASSPGLYTEAFF.

The sample holds one count of this clone. CDR3 sequence reads: CASSSTQTGGRTQYF. DNA for the CDR3: TGTGCCAGCAGTTCAACACAGACAGGTGGTAGGACCCAGTACTTC. The J gene is TRBJ2-5, the V gene TRBV28; TRBD1 might be the D (6 bases). Trimming cost V 4 bases and J 7 bases, with 19 bases left between them. The CDR3 runs to 15 residues. From germline, CDR1 is MDHEN and CDR2 SYDVKM.

The genes are TRBV7-9 and TRBJ2-5; 9 bases match TRBD1. There are 14 residues in the CDR3. In germline, CDR1 is SEHNR, CDR2 FQNEAQ (reference sequence). V shed 3 bases, J shed 3 bases, and the junction held 2 bases outside the gene matches. The CDR3 reads CASSFRDREETQYF. Here the CDR3 DNA reads TGTGCCAGCAGCTTCCGGGACAGGGAAGAGACCCAGTACTTC.

The rearrangement uses TRBV28 and TRBJ1-4; TRBD1 aligns across 7 bases. V lost 5 bases and J lost 7; bases outside the gene matches: 7. The CDR3 has 14 amino acids. Germline V CDR1 and CDR2: MDHEN, SYDVKM. CDR3 coding DNA: TGTGCCAGCAGTCGACAGGGTTTCGTTGAAAAACTGTTTTTT. Its protein product is CASSRQGFVEKLFF.

DNA of the CDR3: TGTGCCAGCAGTCCCCTCGGGTCCTATAATTCACCCCTCCACTTT. Translating it yields CASSPLGSYNSPLHF. The rearrangement joins TRBV27 to TRBJ1-6; no definite D call. The V gene lost 5 bases and the J gene lost 1 base, with 9 bases spanning the gap. The germline CDR1 and CDR2 sequences are MNHEY and SMNVEV (reference sequence). This CDR3 is built from 15 residues.

J is TRBJ2-1 and V is TRBV5-6; tentatively, D is TRBD2 (5 bases). V was shortened by 4 bases and J by 6 bases, with 14 bases between the two germline ends. This CDR3 spans 14 amino acids. Germline CDR1 reads SGHDT; CDR2 reads YYEEEE. CDR3 DNA sequence: TGTGCCAGCAGCGGTCCCGGGGTAGCCAATGAGCAGTTCTTC. Protein: CASSGPGVANEQFF.

This chain joins TRBV10-3 and TRBJ1-2, with TRBD1 as a possible D gene (5 bases). V lost 8 bases and J 6 bases, leaving 16 bases between the germline ends. Per germline, CDR1 ENHRY and CDR2 SYGVKD. The CDR3 spans 13 residues. DNA for the CDR3: TGTGCCATCTCCGGTGGGGGGAATGATGGCTACACCTTC. It translates to CAISGGGNDGYTF.

The chain joins TRBV9 to TRBJ2-1, with 14 bases lining up with TRBD2. J gave up 8 bases and V 2 bases, and 3 bases lay outside the gene matches. CDR1 is SGDLS and CDR2 is YYNGEE in the germline V gene. The CDR3 is 15 residues long. The DNA for the CDR3 is TGTGCCAGCAGCGTGGGACTAGCGGGAGTCGATGAGCAGTTCTTC. It is translated as CASSVGLAGVDEQFF.

This rearrangement joins TRBV7-9 to TRBJ2-7; D might be TRBD1 (6 bases). Looked up from germline, CDR1 is SEHNR and CDR2 is FQNEAQ (reference sequence). The germline V and J ends were trimmed by 5 bases and 4 bases, with 12 bases remaining between them. This CDR3 spans 13 amino acids. The CDR3 bases are TGTGCCAGCAGCGCCGGGACATCATACGAGCAGTACTTC. Translation gives CASSAGTSYEQYF.

This chain links TRBV28 with TRBJ1-2, with D perhaps matching TRBD1 (5 bases). From germline, CDR1 is MDHEN and CDR2 SYDVKM. This CDR3 contains 13 residues. Trimming left V 6 bases short and J 1 base short, with 9 bases between. DNA of the CDR3: TGTGCCAGCAGGTGGACACTTAACTATGGCTACACCTTC. This encodes CASRWTLNYGYTF.

V is TRBV30 and J is TRBJ1-6; no clear D. The V and J ends lost 7 bases and 9 bases respectively, with 13 bases between them. Germline assignment: CDR1 GTSNPN and CDR2 SVGIG (reference sequence). This CDR3 has 12 residues. CDR3 nucleotides: TGTGCCTTGAGACGAGAGATTTCACCCCTCCACTTT. This codes for CALRREISPLHF.